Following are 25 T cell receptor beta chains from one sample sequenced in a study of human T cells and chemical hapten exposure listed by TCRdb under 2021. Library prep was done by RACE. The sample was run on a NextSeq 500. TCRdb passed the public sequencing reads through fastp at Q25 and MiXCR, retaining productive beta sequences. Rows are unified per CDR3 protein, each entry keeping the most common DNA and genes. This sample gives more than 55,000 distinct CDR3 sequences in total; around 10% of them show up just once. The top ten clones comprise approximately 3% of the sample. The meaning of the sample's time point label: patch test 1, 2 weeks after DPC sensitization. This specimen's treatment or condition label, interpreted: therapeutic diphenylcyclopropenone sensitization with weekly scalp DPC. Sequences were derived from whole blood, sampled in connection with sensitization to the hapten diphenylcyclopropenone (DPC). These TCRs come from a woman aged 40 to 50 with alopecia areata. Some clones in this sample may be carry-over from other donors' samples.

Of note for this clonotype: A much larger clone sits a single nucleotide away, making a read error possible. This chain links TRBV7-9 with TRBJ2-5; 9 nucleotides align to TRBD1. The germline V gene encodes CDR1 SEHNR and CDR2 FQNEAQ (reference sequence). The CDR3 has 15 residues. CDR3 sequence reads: CACSLGDRDQETQYF. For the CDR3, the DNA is TGTGCCTGCAGCTTAGGGGACAGGGACCAAGAGACCCAGTACTTC.

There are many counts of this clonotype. The CDR3 here is CASSLGRVAKNIQYF. For the CDR3, the DNA is TGTGCCAGCAGCTTAGGACGAGTAGCCAAAAACATTCAGTACTTC. The rearrangement uses TRBV7-2 and TRBJ2-4; D is uncertain. The V gene's germline CDR1 is SGHTA and CDR2 FQGNSA. The CDR3 is 15 amino acids. The ends were cut back, 1 base at V and 0 bases at J, with 7 bases in the middle.

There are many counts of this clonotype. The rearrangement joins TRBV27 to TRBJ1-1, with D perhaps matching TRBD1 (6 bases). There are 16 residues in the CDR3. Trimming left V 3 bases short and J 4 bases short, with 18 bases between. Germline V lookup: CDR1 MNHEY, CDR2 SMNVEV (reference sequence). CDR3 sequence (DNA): TGTGCCAGCAGTTTGCTCCCCGGGGGCATGGGCACTGAAGCTTTCTTT. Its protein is CASSLLPGGMGTEAFF.

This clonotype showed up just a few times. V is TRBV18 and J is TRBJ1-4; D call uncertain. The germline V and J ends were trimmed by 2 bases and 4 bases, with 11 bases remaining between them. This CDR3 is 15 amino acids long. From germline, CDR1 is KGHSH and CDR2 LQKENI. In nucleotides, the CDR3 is TGTGCCAGCTCACCAGATCTTATGGTTAATGAAAAACTGTTTTTT. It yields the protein CASSPDLMVNEKLFF.

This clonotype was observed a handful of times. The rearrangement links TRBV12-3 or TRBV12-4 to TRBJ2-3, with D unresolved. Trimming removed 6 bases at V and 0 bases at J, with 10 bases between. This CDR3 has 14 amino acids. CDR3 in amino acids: CASRDLSSTDTQYF. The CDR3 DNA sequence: TGTGCCAGCAGAGATCTCAGTAGCACAGATACGCAGTATTTT.

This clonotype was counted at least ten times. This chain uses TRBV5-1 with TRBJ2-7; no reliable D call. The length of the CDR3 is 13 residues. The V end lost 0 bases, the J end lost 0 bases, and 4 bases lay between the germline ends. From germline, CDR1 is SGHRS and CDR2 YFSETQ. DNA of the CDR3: TGCGCCAGCAGCTTGGACCCCTCCTACGAGCAGTACTTC. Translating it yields CASSLDPSYEQYF.

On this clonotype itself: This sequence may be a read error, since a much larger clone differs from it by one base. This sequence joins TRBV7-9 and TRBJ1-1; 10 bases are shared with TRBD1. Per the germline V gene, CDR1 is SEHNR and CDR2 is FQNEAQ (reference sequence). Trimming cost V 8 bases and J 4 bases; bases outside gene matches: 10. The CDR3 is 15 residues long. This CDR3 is CASCSPGQGITEAFF. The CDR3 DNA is TGTGCCAGCTGCTCACCGGGACAGGGGATCACTGAAGCTTTCTTT.

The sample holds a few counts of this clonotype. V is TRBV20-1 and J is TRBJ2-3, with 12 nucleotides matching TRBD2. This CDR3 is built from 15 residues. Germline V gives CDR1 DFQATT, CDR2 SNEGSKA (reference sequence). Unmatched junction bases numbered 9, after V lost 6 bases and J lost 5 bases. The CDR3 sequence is CSAPILAGGQDTQYF. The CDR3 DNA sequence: TGCAGTGCCCCAATCCTAGCGGGGGGGCAAGATACGCAGTATTTT.

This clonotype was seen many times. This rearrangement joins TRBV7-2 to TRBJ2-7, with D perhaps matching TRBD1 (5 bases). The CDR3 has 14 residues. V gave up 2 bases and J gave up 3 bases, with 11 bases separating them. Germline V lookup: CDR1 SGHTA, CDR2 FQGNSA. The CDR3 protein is CASSLMGRVYEQYF. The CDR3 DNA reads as TGTGCCAGCAGCTTAATGGGCAGGGTCTACGAGCAGTACTTC.

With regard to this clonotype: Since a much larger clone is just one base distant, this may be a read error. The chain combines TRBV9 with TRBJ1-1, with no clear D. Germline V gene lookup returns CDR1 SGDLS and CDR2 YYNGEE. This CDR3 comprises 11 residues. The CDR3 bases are TGTGCCAGCAGCGGGCGGGGTGAAGCTTACTTT. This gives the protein CASSGRGEAYF.

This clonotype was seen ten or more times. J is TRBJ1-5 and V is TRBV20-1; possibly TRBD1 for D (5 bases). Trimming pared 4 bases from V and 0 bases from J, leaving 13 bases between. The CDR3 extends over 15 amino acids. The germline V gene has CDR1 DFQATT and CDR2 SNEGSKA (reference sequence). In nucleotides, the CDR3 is TGCAGTGCTAATCCAGGGCCGCTTAGCAATCAGCCCCAGCATTTT. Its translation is CSANPGPLSNQPQHF.

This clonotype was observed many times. DNA of the CDR3: TGCGCCAGCAGCGGGGGACAGACCGGGGAGCTGTTTTTT. Protein sequence: CASSGGQTGELFF. The gene calls are TRBV5-1 and TRBJ2-2; 7 bases align to TRBD1. CDR1 is SGHRS, CDR2 YFSETQ, per germline. Germline trimming cut 4 bases from V and 5 bases from J; bases unmatched to any gene: 2. CDR3 length: 13 residues.

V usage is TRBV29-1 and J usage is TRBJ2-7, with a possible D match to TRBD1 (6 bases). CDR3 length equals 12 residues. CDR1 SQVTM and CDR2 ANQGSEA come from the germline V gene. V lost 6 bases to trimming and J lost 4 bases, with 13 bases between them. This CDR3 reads CSVAQGIYEQYF. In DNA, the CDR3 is TGCAGCGTCGCACAGGGTATTTACGAGCAGTACTTC.

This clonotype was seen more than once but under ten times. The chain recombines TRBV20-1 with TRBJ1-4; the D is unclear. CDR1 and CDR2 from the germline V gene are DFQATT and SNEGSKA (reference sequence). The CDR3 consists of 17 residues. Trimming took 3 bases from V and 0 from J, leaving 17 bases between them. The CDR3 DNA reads TGCAGTGCTAGCAGTCAGGAGGCGGCCGCAACTAATGAAAAACTGTTTTTT. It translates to CSASSQEAAATNEKLFF.

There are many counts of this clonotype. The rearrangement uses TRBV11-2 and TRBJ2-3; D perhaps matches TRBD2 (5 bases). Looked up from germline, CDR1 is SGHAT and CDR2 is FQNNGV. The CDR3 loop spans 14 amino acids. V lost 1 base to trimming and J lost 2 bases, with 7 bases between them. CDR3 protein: CASSLVRDTDTQYF. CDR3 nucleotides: TGTGCCAGCAGCTTAGTCCGGGACACAGATACGCAGTATTTT.

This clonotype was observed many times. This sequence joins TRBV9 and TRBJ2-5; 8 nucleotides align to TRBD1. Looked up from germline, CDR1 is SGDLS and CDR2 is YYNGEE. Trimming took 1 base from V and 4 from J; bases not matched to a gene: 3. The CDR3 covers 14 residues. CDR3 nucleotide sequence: TGTGCCAGCAGCGTAAAACAGGGGGGAGAGACCCAGTACTTC. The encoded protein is CASSVKQGGETQYF.

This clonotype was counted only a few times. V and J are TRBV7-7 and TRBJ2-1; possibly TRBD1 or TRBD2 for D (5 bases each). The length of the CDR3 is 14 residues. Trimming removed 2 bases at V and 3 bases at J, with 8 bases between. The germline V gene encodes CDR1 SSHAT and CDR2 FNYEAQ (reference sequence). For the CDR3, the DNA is TGTGCCAGCAGCTTAAGGGACGACTACAATGAGCAGTTCTTC. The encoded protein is CASSLRDDYNEQFF.

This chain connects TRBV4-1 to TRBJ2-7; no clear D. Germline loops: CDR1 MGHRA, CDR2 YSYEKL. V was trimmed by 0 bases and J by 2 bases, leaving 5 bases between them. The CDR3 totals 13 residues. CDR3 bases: TGCGCCAGCAGCCAAGATAGCACCTACGAGCAGTACTTC. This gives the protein CASSQDSTYEQYF.

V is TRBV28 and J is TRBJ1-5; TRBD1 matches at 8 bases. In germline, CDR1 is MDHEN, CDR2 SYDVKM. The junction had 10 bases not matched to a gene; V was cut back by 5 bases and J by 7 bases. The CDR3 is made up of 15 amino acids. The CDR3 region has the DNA TGTGCCAGCAGTCACCCGACAGGGGTGGTCCAGCCCCAGCATTTT. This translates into CASSHPTGVVQPQHF. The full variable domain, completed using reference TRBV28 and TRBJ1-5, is DVKVTQSSRYLVKRTGEKVFLECVQDMDHENMFWYRQDPGLGLRLIYFSYDVKMKEKGDIPEGYSVSREKKERFSLILESASTNQTSMYLCASSHPTGVVQPQHFGDGTRLSIL.

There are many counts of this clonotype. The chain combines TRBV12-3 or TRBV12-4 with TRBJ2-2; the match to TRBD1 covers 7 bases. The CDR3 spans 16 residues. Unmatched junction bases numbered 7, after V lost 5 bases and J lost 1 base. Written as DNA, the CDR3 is TGTGCCAGCAGTGACGGACAGGATAGGAACACCGGGGAGCTGTTTTTT. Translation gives CASSDGQDRNTGELFF.

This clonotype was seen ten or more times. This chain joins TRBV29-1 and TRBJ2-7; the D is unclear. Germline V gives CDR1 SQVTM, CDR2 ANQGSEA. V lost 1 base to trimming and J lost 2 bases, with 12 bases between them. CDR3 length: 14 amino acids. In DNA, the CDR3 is TGCAGCGTTGAAGTTACACGTCCGACCTACGAGCAGTACTTC. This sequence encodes CSVEVTRPTYEQYF.

The CDR3 loop reads CASSRARYEQFF. The DNA for the CDR3 is TGTGCCAGCAGTAGAGCGAGGTATGAGCAGTTCTTC. The J gene is TRBJ2-1, the V gene TRBV6-2 or TRBV6-3; D ambiguous. Germline loops: CDR1 MNHEY, CDR2 SVGEGT. The V gene lost 5 bases and the J gene lost 8 bases, with 10 bases spanning the gap. The CDR3 is 12 residues long.

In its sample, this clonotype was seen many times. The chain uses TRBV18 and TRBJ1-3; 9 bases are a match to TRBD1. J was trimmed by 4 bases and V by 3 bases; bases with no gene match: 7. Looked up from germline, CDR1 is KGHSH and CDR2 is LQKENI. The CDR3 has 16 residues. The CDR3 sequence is CASSPSTGGSGNTIYF. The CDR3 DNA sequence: TGTGCCAGCTCACCGTCCACAGGGGGCTCGGGAAACACCATATATTTT.

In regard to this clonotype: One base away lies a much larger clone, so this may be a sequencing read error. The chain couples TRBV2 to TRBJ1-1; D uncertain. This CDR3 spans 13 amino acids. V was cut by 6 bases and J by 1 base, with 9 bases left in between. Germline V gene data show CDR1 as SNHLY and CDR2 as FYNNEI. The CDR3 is CASRQWQNTEAFF. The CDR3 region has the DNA TGTGCCAGCAGACAGTGGCAGAACACTGAAGCTTTCTTT.

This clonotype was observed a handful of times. DNA for the CDR3: TGTGCCAGCAGACTAGCGGGGGGGAGCTCCTACAATGAGCAGTTCTTC. Protein product: CASRLAGGSSYNEQFF. The chain is built from TRBV12-3 or TRBV12-4 and TRBJ2-1; 13 positions match TRBD2. The CDR3 totals 16 residues. V dropped 6 bases and J dropped 0; count of bases not matched to a gene: 2.